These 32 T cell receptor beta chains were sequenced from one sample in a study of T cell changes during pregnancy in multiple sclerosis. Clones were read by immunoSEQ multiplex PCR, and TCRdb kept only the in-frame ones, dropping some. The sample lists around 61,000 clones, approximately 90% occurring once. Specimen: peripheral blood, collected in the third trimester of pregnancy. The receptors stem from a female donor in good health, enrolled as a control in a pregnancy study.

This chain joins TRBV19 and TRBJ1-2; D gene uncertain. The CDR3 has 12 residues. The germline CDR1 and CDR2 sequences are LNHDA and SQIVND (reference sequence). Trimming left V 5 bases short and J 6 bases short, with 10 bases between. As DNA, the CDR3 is TGTGCCAGTAGTCTCAGTGGGCATGGCTACACCTTC. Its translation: CASSLSGHGYTF. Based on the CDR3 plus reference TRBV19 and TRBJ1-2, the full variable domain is DGGITQSPKYLFRKEGQNVTLSCEQNLNHDAMYWYRQDPGQGLRLIYYSQIVNDFQKGDIAEGYSVSREKKESFPLTVTSAQKNPTAFYLCASSLSGHGYTFGSGTRLTVV.

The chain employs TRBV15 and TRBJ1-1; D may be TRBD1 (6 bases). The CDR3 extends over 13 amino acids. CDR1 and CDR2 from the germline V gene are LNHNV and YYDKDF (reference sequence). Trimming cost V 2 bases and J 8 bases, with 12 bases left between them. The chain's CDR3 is CATSRLPGQEAFF. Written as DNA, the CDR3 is TGTGCCACCAGCAGACTCCCGGGACAAGAAGCTTTCTTT.

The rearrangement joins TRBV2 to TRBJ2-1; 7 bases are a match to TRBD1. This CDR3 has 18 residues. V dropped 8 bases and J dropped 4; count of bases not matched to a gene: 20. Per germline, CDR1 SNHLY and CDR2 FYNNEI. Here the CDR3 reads CASDDPTRLQGTYNEQFF. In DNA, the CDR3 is TGTGCCAGCGATGACCCAACGCGGTTACAGGGGACGTACAATGAGCAGTTCTTC.

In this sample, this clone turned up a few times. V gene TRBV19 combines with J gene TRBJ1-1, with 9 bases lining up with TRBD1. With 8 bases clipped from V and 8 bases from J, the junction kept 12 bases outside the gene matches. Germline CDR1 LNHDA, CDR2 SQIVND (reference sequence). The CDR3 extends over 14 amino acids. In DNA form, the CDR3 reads TGTGCCAGTGGAATTACGGGACAGGGTTCCGAAGCTTTCTTT. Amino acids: CASGITGQGSEAFF.

The CDR3: CASSGTQGAPNTEAFF. The CDR3 nucleotides read TGTGCCAGCAGCGGGACACAGGGGGCGCCGAACACTGAAGCTTTCTTT. The J gene is TRBJ1-1, the V gene TRBV9; 9 bases are a match to TRBD1. CDR1 SGDLS and CDR2 YYNGEE come from the germline V gene. This CDR3 region has 16 residues. With V trimmed by 3 bases and J by 1 base, 7 bases remained unmatched.

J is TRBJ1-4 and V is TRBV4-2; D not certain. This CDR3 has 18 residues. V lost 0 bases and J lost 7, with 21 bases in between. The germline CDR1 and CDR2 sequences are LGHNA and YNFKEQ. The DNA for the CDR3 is TGTGCCAGCAGCCAAGATCGTCTTCTCGGCGGAAGGCCTGAAAAACTGTTTTTT. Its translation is CASSQDRLLGGRPEKLFF.

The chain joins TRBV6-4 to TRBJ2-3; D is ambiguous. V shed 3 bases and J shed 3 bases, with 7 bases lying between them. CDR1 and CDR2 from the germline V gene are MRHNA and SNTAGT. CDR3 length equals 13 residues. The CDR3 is CASSDTVTDTQYF. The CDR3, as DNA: TGTGCCAGCAGTGATACGGTTACAGATACGCAGTATTTT.

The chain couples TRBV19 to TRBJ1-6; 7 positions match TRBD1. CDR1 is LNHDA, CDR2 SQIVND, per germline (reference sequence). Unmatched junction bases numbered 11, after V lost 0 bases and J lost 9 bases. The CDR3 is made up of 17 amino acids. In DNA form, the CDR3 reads TGTGCCAGTAGTATAGAATTGTGGACAGGCCGGGGTTCACCCCTCCACTTT. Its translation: CASSIELWTGRGSPLHF. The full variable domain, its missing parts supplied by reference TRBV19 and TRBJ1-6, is DGGITQSPKYLFRKEGQNVTLSCEQNLNHDAMYWYRQDPGQGLRLIYYSQIVNDFQKGDIAEGYSVSREKKESFPLTVTSAQKNPTAFYLCASSIELWTGRGSPLHFGNGTRLTVT.

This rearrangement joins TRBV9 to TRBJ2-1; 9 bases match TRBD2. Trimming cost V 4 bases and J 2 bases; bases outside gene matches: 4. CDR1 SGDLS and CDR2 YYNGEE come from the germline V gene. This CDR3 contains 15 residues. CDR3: CASSPRLAAYNEQFF. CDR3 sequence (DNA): TGTGCCAGCAGCCCTCGACTAGCGGCCTACAATGAGCAGTTCTTC.

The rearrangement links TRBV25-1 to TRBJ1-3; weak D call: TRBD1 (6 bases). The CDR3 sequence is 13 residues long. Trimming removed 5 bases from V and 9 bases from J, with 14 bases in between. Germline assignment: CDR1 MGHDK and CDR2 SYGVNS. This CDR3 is CASSFLGAGTIYF. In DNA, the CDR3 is TGTGCCAGCAGTTTCTTGGGGGCGGGCACCATATATTTT.

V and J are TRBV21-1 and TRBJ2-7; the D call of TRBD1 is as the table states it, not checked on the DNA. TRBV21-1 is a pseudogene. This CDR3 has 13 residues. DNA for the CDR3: TGTGCCAGGTTTCCGACAGAGCCTTGCGAGCAGTACTTC. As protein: CARFPTEPCEQYF.

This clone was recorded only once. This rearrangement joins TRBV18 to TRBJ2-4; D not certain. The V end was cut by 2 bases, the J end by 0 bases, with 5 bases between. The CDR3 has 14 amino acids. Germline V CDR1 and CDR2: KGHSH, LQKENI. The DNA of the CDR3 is TGTGCCAGCTCACCATCCGGAGCCAAAAACATTCAGTACTTC. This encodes CASSPSGAKNIQYF. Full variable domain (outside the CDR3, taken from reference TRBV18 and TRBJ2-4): NAGVMQNPRHLVRRRGQEARLRCSPMKGHSHVYWYRQLPEEGLKFMVYLQKENIIDESGMPKERFSAEFPKEGPSILRIQQVVRGDSAAYFCASSPSGAKNIQYFGAGTRLSVL.

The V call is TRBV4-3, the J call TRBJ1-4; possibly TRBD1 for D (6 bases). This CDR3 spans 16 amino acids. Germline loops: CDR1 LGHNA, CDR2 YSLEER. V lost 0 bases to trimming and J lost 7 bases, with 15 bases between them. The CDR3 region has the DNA TGCGCCAGCAGCCAAGAAGGCAGGGGAAGTAGTGAAAAACTGTTTTTT. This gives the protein CASSQEGRGSSEKLFF.

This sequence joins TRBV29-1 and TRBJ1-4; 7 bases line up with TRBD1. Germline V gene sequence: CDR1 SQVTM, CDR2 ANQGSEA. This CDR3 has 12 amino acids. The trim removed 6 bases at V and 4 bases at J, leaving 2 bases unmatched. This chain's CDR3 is CSVRQGNEKLFF. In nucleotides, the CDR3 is TGCAGCGTAAGACAGGGTAATGAAAAACTGTTTTTT.

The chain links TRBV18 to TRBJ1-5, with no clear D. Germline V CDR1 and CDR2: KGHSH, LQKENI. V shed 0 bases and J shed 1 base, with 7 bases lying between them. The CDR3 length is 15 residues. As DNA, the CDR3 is TGTGCCAGCTCACCACCCGGAGACAGCAATCAGCCCCAGCATTTT. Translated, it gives CASSPPGDSNQPQHF.

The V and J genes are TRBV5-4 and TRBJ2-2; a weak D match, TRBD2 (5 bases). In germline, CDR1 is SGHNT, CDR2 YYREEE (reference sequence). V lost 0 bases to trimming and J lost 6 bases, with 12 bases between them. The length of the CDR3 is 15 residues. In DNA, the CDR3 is TGTGCCAGCAGCTTGGCGGGGAGATGGTCCGGGGAGCTGTTTTTT. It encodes CASSLAGRWSGELFF. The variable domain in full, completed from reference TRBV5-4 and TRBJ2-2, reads ETGVTQSPTHLIKTRGQQVTLRCSSQSGHNTVSWYQQALGQGPQFIFQYYREEENGRGNFPPRFSGLQFPNYSSELNVNALELDDSALYLCASSLAGRWSGELFFGEGSRLTVL.

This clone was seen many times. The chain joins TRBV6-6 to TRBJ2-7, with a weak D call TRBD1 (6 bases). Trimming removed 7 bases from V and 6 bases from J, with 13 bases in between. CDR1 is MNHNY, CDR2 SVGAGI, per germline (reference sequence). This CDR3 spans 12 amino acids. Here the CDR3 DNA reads TGTGCCAGCACCCGGGACACCAGCGAGCAGTACTTC. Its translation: CASTRDTSEQYF.

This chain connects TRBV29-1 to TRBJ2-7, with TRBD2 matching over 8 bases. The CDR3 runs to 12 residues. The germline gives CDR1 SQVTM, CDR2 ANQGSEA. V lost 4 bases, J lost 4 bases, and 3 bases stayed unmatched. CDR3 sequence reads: CSVARGGYEQYF. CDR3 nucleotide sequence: TGCAGCGTTGCTCGGGGGGGGTACGAGCAGTACTTC.

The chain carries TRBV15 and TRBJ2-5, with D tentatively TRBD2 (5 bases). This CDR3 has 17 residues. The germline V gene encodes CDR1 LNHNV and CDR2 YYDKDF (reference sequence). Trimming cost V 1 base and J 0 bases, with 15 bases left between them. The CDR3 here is CATSRVILAENQETQYF. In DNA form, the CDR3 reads TGTGCCACCAGCAGAGTAATCCTAGCCGAGAACCAAGAGACCCAGTACTTC.

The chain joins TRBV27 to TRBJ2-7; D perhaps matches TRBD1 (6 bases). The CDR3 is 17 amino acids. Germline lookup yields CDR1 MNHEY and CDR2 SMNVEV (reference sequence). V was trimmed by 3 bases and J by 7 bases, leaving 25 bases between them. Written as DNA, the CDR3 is TGTGCCAGCAGTTTGCAACCCCCACAGGGTGGTGATTGGGAGCAGTACTTC. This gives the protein CASSLQPPQGGDWEQYF.

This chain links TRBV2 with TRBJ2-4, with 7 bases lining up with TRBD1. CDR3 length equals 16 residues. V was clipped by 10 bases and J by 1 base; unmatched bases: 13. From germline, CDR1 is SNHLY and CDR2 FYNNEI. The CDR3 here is CATMYDREWAKNIQYF. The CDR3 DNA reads TGTGCCACCATGTACGACAGGGAGTGGGCCAAAAACATTCAGTACTTC. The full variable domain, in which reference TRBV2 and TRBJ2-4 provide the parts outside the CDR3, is EPEVTQTPSHQVTQMGQEVILRCVPISNHLYFYWYRQILGQKVEFLVSFYNNEISEKSEIFDDQFSVERPDGSNFTLKIRSTKLEDSAMYFCATMYDREWAKNIQYFGAGTRLSVL.

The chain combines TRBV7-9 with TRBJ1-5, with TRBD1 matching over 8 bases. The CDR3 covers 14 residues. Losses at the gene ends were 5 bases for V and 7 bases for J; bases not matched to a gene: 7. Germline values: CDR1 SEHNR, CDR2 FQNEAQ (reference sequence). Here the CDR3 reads CASSPQGAGQPQHF. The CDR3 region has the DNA TGTGCCAGCAGCCCTCAGGGGGCAGGGCAGCCCCAGCATTTT.

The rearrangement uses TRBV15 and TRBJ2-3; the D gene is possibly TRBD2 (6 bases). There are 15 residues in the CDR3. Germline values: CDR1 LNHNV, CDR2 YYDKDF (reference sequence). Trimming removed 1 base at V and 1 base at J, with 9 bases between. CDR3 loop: CATSRGGVGTDTQYF. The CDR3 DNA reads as TGTGCCACCAGCAGAGGGGGGGTGGGCACAGATACGCAGTATTTT.

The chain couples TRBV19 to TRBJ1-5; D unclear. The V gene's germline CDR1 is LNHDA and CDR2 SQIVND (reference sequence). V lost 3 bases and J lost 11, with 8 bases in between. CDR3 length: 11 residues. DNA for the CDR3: TGTGCCAGTAGTATGGCAGGTACCCAGCATTTT. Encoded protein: CASSMAGTQHF.

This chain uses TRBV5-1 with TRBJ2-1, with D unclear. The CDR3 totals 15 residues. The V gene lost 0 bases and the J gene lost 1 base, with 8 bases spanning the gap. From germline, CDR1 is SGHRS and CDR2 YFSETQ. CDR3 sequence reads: CASSLGDTSYNEQFF. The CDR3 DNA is TGCGCCAGCAGCTTGGGAGACACATCCTACAATGAGCAGTTCTTC.

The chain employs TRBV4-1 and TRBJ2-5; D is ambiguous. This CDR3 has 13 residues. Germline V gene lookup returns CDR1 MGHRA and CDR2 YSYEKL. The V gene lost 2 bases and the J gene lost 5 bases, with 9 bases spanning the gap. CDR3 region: CASSQRSEETQYF. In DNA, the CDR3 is TGCGCCAGCAGCCAAAGGTCGGAGGAGACCCAGTACTTC.

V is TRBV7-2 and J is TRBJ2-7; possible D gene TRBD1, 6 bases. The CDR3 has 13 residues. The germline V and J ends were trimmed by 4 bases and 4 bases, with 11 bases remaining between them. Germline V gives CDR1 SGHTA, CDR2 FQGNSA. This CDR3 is CASSSTGWYEQYF. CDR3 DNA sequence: TGTGCCAGCAGCTCAACAGGGTGGTACGAGCAGTACTTC.

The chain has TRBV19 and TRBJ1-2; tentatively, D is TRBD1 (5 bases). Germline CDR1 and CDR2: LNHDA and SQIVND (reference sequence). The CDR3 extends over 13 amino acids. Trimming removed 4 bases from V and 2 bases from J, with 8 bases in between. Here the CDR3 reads CASSKGLNYGYTF. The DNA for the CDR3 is TGTGCCAGTAGTAAGGGACTCAACTATGGCTACACCTTC.

CDR3 sequence reads: CASSGGAAVEQYF. The CDR3 DNA follows: TGTGCCAGCAGCGGGGGGGCTGCGGTCGAGCAGTACTTC. The rearrangement joins TRBV2 to TRBJ2-7; 8 nucleotides agree with TRBD2. Germline loops: CDR1 SNHLY, CDR2 FYNNEI. V shed 6 bases, J shed 6 bases, and the junction held 7 bases outside the gene matches. The CDR3 runs 13 residues.

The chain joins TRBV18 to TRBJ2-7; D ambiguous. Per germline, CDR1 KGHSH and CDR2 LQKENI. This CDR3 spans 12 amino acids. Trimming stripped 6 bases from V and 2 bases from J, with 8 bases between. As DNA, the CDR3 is TGTGCCAGCTCTACAGAAACCTACGAGCAGTACTTC. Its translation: CASSTETYEQYF.

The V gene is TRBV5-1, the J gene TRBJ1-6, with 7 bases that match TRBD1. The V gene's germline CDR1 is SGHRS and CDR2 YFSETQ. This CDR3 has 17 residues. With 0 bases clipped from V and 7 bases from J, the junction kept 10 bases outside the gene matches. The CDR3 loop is CASSLAPVGTANSPLHF. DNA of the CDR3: TGCGCCAGCAGCTTGGCCCCCGTAGGGACAGCAAATTCACCCCTCCACTTT.

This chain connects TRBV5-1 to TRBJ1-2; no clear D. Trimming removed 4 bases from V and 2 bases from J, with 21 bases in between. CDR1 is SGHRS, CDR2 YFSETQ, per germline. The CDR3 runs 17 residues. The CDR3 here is CASSTPDSLELNYGYTF. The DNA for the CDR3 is TGCGCCAGCAGCACCCCGGACTCTTTAGAACTGAACTATGGCTACACCTTC.